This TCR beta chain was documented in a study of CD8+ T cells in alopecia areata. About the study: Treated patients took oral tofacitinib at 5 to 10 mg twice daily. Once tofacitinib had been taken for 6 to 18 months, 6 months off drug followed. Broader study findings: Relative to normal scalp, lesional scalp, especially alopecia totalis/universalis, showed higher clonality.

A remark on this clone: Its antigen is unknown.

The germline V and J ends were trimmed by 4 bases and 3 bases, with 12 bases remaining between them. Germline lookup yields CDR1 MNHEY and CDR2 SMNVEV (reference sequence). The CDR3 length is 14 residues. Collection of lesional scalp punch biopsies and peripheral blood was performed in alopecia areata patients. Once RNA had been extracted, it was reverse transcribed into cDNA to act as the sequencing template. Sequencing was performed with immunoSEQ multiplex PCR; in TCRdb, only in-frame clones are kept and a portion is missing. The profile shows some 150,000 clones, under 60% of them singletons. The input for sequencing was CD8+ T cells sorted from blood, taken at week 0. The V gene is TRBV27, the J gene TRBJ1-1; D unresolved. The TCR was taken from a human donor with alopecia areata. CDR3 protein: CASSWGGGHTEAFF. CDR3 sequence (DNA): TGTGCCAGCAGTTGGGGAGGAGGGCACACTGAAGCTTTCTTT.